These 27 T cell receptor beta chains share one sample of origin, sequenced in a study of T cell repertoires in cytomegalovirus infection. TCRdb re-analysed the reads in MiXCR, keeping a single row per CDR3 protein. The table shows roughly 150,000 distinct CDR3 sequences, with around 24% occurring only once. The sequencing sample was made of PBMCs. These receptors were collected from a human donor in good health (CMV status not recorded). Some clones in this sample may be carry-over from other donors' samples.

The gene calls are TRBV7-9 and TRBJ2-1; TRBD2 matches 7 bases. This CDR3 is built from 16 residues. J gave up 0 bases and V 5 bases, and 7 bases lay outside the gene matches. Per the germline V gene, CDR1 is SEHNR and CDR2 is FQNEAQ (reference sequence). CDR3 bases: TGTGCCAGCAGCATCTGGGAGGGGAGCTCCTACAATGAGCAGTTCTTC. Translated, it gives CASSIWEGSSYNEQFF.

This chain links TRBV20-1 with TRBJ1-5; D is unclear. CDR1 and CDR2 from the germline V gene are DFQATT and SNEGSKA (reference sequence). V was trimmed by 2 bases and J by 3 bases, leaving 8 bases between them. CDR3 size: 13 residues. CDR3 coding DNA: TGCAGTGCTAGAAGGACCTTCAATCAGCCCCAGCATTTT. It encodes CSARRTFNQPQHF.

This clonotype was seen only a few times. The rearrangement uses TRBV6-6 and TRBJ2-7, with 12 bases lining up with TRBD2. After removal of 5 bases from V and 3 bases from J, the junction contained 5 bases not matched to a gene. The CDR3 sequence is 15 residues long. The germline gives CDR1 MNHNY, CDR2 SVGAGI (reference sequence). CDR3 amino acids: CASSIGLAGNYEQYF. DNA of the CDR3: TGTGCCAGCAGTATCGGACTAGCGGGGAACTACGAGCAGTACTTC.

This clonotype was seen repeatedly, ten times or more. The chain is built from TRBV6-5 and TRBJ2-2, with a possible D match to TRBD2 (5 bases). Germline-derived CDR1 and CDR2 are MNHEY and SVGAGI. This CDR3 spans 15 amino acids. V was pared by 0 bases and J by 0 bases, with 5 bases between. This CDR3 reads CASSYSGTNTGELFF. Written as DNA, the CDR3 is TGTGCCAGCAGTTACTCCGGGACGAACACCGGGGAGCTGTTTTTT.

The CDR3: CATSRDRSKGHEQFF. The DNA of the CDR3 is TGTGCCACCAGCAGGGATCGCTCGAAGGGACATGAGCAGTTCTTC. This chain links TRBV15 with TRBJ2-1, with D tentatively TRBD1 or TRBD2 (5 bases each). This CDR3 is built from 15 residues. CDR1 and CDR2 (germline): LNHNV, YYDKDF (reference sequence). Trimming cost V 3 bases and J 8 bases, with 17 bases left between them.

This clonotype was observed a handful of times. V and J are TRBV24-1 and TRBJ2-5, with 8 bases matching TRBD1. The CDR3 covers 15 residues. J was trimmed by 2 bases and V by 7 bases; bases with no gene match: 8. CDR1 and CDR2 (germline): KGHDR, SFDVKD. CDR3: CATRKTGDLQETQYF. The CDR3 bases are TGTGCCACCAGAAAGACAGGGGACCTTCAAGAGACCCAGTACTTC.

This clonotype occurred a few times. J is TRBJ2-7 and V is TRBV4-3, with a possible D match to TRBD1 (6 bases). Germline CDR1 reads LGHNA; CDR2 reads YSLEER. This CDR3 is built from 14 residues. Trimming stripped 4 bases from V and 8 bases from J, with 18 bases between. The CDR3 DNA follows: TGCGCCAGCAGCCCCGACAGGACTGACGTACAGCAGTACTTC. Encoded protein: CASSPDRTDVQQYF.

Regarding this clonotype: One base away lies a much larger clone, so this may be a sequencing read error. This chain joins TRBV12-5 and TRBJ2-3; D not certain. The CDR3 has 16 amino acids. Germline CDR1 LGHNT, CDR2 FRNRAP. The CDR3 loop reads CASGLSKWADGDTQCF. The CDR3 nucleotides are TGTGCTAGTGGTTTGTCCAAATGGGCAGATGGGGATACGCAGTGTTTT.

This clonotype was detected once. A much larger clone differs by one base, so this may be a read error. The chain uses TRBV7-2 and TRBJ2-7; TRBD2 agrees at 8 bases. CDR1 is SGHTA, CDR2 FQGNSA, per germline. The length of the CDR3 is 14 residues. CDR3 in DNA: TGTGTCAGCAGCCCAGCGGGAGAGGCCTACGAGCAGTACTTC. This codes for CVSSPAGEAYEQYF.

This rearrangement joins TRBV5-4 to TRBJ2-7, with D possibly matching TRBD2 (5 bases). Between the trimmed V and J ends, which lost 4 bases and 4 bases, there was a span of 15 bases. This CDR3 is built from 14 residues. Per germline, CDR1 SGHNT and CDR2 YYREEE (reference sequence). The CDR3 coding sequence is TGTGCCAGCAGCCCGGGCGGGCTGGGGTACGAGCAGTACTTC. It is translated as CASSPGGLGYEQYF. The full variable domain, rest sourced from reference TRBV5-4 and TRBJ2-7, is ETGVTQSPTHLIKTRGQQVTLRCSSQSGHNTVSWYQQALGQGPQFIFQYYREEENGRGNFPPRFSGLQFPNYSSELNVNALELDDSALYLCASSPGGLGYEQYFGPGTRLTVT.

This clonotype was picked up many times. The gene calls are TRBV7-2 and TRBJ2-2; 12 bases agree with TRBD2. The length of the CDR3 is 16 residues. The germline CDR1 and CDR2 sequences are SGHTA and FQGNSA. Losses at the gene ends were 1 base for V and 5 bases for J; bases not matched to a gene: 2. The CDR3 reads CASSLGLAGVTGELFF. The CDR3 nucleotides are TGTGCCAGCAGCTTAGGACTAGCGGGAGTTACCGGGGAGCTGTTTTTT.

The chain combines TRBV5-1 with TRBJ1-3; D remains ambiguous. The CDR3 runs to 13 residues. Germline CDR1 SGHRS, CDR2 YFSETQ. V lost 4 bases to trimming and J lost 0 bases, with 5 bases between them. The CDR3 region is CASSGDSGNTIYF. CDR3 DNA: TGCGCCAGCAGCGGGGACTCTGGAAACACCATATATTTT.

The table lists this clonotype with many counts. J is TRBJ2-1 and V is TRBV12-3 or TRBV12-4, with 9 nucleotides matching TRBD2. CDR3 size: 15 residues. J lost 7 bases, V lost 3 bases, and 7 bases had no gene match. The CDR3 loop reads CASSFGRGGLNEQFF. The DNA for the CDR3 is TGTGCCAGCAGTTTCGGGCGGGGGGGCCTAAATGAGCAGTTCTTC.

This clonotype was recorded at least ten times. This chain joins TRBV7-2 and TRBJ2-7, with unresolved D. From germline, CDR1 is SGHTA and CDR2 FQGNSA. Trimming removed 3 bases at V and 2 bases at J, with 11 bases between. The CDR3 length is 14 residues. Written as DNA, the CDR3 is TGTGCCAGCAGCTTGGAACCATCGGCCTACGAGCAGTACTTC. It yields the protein CASSLEPSAYEQYF.

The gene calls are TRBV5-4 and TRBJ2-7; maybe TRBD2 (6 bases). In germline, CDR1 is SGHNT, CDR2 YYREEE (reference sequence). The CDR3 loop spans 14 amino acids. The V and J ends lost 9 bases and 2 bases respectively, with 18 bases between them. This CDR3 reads CATTPGEDPYEQYF. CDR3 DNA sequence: TGTGCCACCACCCCTGGGGAGGACCCCTACGAGCAGTACTTC.

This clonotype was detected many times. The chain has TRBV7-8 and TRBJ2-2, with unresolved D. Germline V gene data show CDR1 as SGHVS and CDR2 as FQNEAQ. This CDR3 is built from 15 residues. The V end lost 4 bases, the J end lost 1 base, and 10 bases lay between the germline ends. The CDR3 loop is CASSSLTLNTGELFF. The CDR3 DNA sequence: TGTGCCAGCAGCTCCCTCACCCTGAACACCGGGGAGCTGTTTTTT.

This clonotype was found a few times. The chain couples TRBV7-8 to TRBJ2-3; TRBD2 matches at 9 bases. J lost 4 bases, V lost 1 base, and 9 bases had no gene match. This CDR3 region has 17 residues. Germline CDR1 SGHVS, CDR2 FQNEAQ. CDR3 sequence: CASSLEGGRGGPDTQYF. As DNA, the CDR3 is TGTGCCAGCAGCTTAGAGGGGGGGCGGGGGGGCCCAGATACGCAGTATTTT.

The CDR3 is CASSEARGRLSGANVLTF. DNA for the CDR3: TGTGCCAGCTCAGAGGCCCGGGGGAGGCTCTCTGGGGCCAACGTCCTGACTTTC. The chain is built from TRBV28 and TRBJ2-6; a possible D gene is TRBD2 (6 bases). Germline assignment: CDR1 MDHEN and CDR2 SYDVKM. V gave up 8 bases and J gave up 0 bases, with 20 bases separating them. The CDR3 contains 18 residues.

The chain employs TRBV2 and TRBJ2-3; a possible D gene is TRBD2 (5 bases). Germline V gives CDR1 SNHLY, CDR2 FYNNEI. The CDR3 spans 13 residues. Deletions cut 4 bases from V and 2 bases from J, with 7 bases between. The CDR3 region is CASSARVTDTQYF. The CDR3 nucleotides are TGTGCCAGCAGTGCGCGGGTCACAGATACGCAGTATTTT. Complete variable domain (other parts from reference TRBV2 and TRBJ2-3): EPEVTQTPSHQVTQMGQEVILRCVPISNHLYFYWYRQILGQKVEFLVSFYNNEISEKSEIFDDQFSVERPDGSNFTLKIRSTKLEDSAMYFCASSARVTDTQYFGPGTRLTVL.

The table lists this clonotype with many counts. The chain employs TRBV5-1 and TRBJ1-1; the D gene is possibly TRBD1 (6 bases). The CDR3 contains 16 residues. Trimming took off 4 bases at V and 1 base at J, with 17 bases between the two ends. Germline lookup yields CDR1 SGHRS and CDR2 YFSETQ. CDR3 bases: TGCGCCAGCAGCGACGGACCCCTGACAGGGAACACTGAAGCTTTCTTT. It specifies CASSDGPLTGNTEAFF.

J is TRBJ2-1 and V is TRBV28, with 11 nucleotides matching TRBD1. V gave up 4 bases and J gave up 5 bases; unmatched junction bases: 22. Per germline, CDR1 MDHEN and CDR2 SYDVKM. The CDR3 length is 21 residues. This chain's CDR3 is CASSYPPRGQGVVPYHNEQFF. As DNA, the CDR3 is TGTGCCAGCAGTTACCCACCTAGGGGACAGGGGGTCGTCCCCTACCACAATGAGCAGTTCTTC.

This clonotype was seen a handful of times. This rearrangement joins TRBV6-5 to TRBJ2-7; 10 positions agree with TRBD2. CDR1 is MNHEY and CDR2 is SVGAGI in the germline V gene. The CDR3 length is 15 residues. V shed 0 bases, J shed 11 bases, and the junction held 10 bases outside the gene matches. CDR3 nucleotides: TGTGCCAGCAGTTACTCGGGCCGGCTAGCGGGAGAGGAGTACTTC. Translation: CASSYSGRLAGEEYF.

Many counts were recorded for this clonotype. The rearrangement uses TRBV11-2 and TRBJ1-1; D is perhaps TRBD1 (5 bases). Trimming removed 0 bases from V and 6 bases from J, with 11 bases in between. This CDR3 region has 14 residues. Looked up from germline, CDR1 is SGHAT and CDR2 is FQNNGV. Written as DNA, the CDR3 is TGTGCCAGCAGCTTAGATCGTGGGGCCGCTGAAGCTTTCTTT. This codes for CASSLDRGAAEAFF.

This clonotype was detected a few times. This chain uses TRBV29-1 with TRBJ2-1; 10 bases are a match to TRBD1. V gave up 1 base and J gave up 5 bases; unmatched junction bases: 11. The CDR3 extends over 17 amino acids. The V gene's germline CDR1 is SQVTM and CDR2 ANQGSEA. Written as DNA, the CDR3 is TGCAGCGTTGAAGGTACCGGGACAGGGGACCTCAACAATGAGCAGTTCTTC. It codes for CSVEGTGTGDLNNEQFF.

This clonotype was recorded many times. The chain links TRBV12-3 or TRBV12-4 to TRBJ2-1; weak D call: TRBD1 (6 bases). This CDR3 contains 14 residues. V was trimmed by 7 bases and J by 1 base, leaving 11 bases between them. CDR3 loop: CASTLGQSYNEQFF. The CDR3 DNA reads TGTGCCAGCACCCTAGGACAGTCCTACAATGAGCAGTTCTTC.

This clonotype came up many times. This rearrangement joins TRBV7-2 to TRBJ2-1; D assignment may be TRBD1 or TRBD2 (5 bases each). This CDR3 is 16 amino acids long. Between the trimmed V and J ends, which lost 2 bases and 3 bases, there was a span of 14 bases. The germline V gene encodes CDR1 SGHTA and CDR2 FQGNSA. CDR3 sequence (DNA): TGTGCCAGCAGCTTACTTAGCGTGAGGGGCTACAATGAGCAGTTCTTC. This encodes CASSLLSVRGYNEQFF. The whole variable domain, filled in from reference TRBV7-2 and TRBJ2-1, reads GAGVSQSPSNKVTEKGKDVELRCDPISGHTALYWYRQSLGQGLEFLIYFQGNSAPDKSGLPSDRFSAERTGGSVSTLTIQRTQQEDSAVYLCASSLLSVRGYNEQFFGPGTRLTVL.

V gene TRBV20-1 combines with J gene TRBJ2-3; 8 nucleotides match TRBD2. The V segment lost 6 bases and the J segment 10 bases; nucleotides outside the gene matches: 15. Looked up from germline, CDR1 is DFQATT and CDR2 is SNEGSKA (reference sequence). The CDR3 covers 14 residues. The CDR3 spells CSATGGAGYAAQYF. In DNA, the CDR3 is TGCAGTGCAACCGGGGGGGCTGGGTACGCAGCGCAGTATTTT.